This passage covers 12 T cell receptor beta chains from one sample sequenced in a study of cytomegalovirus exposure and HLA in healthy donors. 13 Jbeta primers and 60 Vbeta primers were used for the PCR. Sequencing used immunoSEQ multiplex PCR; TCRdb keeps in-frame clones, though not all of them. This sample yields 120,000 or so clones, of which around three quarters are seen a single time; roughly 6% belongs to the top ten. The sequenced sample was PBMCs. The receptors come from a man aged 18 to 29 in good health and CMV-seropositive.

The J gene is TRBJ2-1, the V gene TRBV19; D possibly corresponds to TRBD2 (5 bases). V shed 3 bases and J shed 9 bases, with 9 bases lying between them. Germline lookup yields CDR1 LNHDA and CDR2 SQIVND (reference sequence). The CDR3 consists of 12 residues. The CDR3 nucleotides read TGTGCCAGTAGTATCGGAGGTAGTGAGCAGTTCTTC. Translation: CASSIGGSEQFF.

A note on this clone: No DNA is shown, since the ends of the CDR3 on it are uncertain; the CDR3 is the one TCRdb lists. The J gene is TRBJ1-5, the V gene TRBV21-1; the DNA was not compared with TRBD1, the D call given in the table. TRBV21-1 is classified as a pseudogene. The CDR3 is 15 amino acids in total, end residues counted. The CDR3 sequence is CASGGVGQGSQPQHF.

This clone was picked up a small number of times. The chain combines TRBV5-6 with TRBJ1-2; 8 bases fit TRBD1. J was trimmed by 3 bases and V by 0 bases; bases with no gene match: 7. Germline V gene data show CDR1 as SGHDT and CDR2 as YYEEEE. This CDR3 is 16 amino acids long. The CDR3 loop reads CASSLVGQGMDYGYTF. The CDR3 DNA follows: TGTGCCAGCAGCTTGGTAGGACAGGGTATGGACTATGGCTACACCTTC. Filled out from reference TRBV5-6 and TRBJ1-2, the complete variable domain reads DAGVTQSPTHLIKTRGQQVTLRCSPKSGHDTVSWYQQALGQGPQFIFQYYEEEERQRGNFPDRFSGHQFPNYSSELNVNALLLGDSALYLCASSLVGQGMDYGYTFGSGTRLTVV.

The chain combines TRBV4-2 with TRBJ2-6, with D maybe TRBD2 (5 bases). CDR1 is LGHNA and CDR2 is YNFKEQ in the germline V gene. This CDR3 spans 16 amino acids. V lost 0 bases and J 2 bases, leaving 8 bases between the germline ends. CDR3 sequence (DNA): TGTGCCAGCAGCCAAGATGAGAGGGCTGGGGCCAACGTCCTGACTTTC. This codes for CASSQDERAGANVLTF.

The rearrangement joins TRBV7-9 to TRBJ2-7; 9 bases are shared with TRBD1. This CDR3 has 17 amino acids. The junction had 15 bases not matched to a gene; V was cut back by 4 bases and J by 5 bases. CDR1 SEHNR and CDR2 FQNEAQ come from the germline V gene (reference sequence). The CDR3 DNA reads TGTGCCAGCAGCTCCCTGACCGGACAGGGGAGATTCGACGAGCAGTACTTC. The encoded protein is CASSSLTGQGRFDEQYF.

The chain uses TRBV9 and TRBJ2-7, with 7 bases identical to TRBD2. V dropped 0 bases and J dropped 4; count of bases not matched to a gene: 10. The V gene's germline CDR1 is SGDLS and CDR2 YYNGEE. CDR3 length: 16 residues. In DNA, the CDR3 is TGTGCCAGCAGCGTAGCCCCTTCGGGAGGCCTATACGAGCAGTACTTC. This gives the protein CASSVAPSGGLYEQYF.

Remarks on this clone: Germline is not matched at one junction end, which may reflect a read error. CDR3 bases: TGTGCCAGCAGCTCAGTCGGGACAGGGGCCTCTGGGGCCAACGGCCTGACTTTC. Amino acid sequence: CASSSVGTGASGANGLTF. This chain links TRBV11-3 with TRBJ2-6, with TRBD1 identical over 10 bases. This CDR3 spans 18 amino acids. CDR1 is SGHNT and CDR2 is YENEEA in the germline V gene.

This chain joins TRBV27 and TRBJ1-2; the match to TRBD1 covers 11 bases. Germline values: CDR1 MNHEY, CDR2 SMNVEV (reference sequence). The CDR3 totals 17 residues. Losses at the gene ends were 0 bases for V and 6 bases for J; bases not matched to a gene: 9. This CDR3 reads CASSLSGTGGLIDGYTF. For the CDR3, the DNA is TGTGCCAGCAGTTTATCCGGGACAGGGGGTCTGATCGATGGCTACACCTTC.

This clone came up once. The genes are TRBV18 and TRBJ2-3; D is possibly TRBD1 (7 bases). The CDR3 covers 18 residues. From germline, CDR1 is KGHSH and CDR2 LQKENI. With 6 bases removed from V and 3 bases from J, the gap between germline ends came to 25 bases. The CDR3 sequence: CASSPQGGPASSTDTQYF. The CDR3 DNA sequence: TGTGCCAGCTCGCCGCAGGGGGGACCGGCGAGTAGTACAGATACGCAGTATTTT.

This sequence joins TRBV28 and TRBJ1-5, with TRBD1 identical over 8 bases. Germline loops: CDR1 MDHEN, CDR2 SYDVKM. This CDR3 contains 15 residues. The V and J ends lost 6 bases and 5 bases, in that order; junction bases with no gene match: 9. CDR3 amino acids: CASRPPGQVDQPQHF. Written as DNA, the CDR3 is TGTGCCAGCAGGCCACCGGGACAGGTTGATCAGCCCCAGCATTTT.

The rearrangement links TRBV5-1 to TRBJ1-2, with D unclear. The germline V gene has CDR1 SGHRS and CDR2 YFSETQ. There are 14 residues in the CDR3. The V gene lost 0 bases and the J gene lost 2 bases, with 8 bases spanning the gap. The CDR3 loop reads CASSLESGNYGYTF. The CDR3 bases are TGCGCCAGCAGCTTGGAATCCGGGAACTATGGCTACACCTTC.

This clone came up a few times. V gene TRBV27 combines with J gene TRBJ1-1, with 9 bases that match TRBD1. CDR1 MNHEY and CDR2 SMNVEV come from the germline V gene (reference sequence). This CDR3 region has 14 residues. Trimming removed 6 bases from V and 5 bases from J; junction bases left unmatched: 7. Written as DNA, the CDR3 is TGTGCCAGCAGCGATGGACAGGGGAGGACTGAAGCTTTCTTT. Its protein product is CASSDGQGRTEAFF.